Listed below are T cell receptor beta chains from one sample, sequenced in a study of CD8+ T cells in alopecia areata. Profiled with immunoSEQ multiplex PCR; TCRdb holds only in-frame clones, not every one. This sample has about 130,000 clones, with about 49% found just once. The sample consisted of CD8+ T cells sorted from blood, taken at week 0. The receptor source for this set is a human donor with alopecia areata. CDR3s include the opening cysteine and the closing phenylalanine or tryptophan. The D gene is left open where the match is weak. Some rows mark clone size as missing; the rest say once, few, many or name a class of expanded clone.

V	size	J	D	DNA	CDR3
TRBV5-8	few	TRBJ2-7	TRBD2	TGTGCCAGCAGCCTCAGCGGGGGCCCATCCTACGAGCAGTACTTC	CASSLSGGPSYEQYF
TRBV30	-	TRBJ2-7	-	TGTGCCTGGAGTGGACAGGAATTTTACGAGCAGTACTTC	CAWSGQEFYEQYF
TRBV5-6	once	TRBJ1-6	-	TGTGCCAGCAGCTGGGGCAGGGTGTCGGATTCACCCCTCCACTTT	CASSWGRVSDSPLHF
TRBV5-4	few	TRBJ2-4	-	TGTGCCAGCAGCTTGGAGGACTCCCCCAACATTCAGTACTTC	CASSLEDSPNIQYF
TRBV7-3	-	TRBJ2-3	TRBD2	TGTGCCAGCAGCCCCACGGGGGGGGCAGATACGCAGTATTTT	CASSPTGGADTQYF
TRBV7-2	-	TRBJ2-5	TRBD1	TGTGCCAGCAGCTTAGACGGCAGGGGGTACCAAGAGACCCAGTACTTC	CASSLDGRGYQETQYF
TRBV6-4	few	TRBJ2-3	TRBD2	TGTGCCAGCAGTGAGCTAGCGGGACCCACAGATACGCAGTATTTT	CASSELAGPTDTQYF
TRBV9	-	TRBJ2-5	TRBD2	TGTGCCAGCAGCCCACTAGCGGGGGGGATAGAGACCCAGTACTTC	CASSPLAGGIETQYF
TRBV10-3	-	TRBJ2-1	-	TGTGCCATCAGTGAGGGCAGGGGCGATTGGAATGAGCAGTTCTTC	CAISEGRGDWNEQFF
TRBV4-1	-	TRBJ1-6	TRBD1	TGCGCCAGCAGCCCGGGACAGGGGGTGCATTCACCCCTCCACTTT	CASSPGQGVHSPLHF
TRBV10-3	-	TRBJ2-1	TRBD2	TGTGCCATCCTAGCGGGGGTGAATGAGCAGTTCTTC	CAILAGVNEQFF
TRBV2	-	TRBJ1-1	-	TGTGCCAGCAGTGTAACGTGGAGGGCAGACATGAACACTGAAGCTTTCTTT	CASSVTWRADMNTEAFF
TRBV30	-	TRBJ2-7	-	TGTGCCTGGAGTGTAAACTACGAGCAGTACTTC	CAWSVNYEQYF
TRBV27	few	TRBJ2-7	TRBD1	TGTGCCAGCAGTTTACGGTCAGGGGGCTACGAGCAGTACTTC	CASSLRSGGYEQYF
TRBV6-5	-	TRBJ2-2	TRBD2	TGTGCCAGCAGTTACGGGAGGGCGATAAACACCGGGGAGCTGTTTTTT	CASSYGRAINTGELFF
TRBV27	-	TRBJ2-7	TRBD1	TGTGCCAGCAGGAAGGACAGGGGGATCTACGAGCAGTACTTC	CASRKDRGIYEQYF
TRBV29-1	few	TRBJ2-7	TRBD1	TGCAGCATTCTGACAGGGGGCTCCTACGAGCAGTACTTC	CSILTGGSYEQYF
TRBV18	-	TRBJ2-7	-	TGTGCCAGCTCACCCTCCTCCGAGCAGTACTTC	CASSPSSEQYF
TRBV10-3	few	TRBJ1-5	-	TGTGCCATCAGTGAGCGTTTTGCCCGGTGGCCCCAGCATTTT	CAISERFARWPQHF
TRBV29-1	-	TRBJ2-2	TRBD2	TGCAGCGTTGCGGGACTAGCGGGGGGGAACACCGGGGAGCTGTTTTTT	CSVAGLAGGNTGELFF
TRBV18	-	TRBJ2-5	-	TGTGCCAGCTCACCGGGTATTTTACAGGGACCGGAGGAGACCCAGTACTTC	CASSPGILQGPEETQYF
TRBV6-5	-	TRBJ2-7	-	TGTGCCAGCTGCGACAGCTACGAGCAGTACTTC	CASCDSYEQYF
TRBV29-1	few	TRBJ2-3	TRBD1	TGCAGCGTTGAAATCTTGGGGACAGGGGGGAGCACAGATACGCAGTATTTT	CSVEILGTGGSTDTQYF
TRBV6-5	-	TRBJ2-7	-	TGTGCCAGCAGTTACTCCCGCAGAGCCTACGAGCAGTACTTC	CASSYSRRAYEQYF
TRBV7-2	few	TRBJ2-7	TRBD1	TGTGCCAGCAGCGTCACCGGGACAGCCTCCTACGAGCAGTACTTC	CASSVTGTASYEQYF
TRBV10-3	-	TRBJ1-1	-	TGTGCCATCAGTGAGGGACCGGAGGGGGCTTTCTTT	CAISEGPEGAFF
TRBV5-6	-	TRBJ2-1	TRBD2	TGTGCCAGCAGCTGGGGAACTAGCGGGGGGGCCCATGAGCAGTTCTTC	CASSWGTSGGAHEQFF
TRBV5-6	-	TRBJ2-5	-	TGTGCCAGCAGCACCGGTGGTAATCGGGACTGGGAGACCCAGTACTTC	CASSTGGNRDWETQYF
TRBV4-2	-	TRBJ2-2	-	TGTGCCAGCAGCCAAGATATCGTCCGGGGTAGCACCGGGGAGCTGTTTTTT	CASSQDIVRGSTGELFF
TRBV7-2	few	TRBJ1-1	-	TGTGCCAGCAGCCCCACCCCCGGGGCAGCGAACACTGAAGCTTTCTTT	CASSPTPGAANTEAFF
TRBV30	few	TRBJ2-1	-	TGTGCCTGGAGTGTAATCTCGCTTGGCAATGAGCAGTTCTTC	CAWSVISLGNEQFF
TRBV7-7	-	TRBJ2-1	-	TGTGCTAGCAGCTTAGGGCGTTCCTACAATGAGCAGTTCTTC	CASSLGRSYNEQFF
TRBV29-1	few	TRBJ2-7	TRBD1	TGCAGCGTTGAAATAGGACAGGGGATTACCGAGCAGTACTTC	CSVEIGQGITEQYF
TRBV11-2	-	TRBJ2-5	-	TGTGCCAGCAGAGGCCCTTTCGAGACCCAGTACTTC	CASRGPFETQYF
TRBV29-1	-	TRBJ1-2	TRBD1	TGCAGCGTCGCTAGACAGGGGAACTATGGCTACACCTTC	CSVARQGNYGYTF
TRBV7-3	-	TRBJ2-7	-	TGTGCCAGCAGCTTAACTGCCGGGAGTGCTGGCGAGCAGTACTTC	CASSLTAGSAGEQYF
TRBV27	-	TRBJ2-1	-	TGTGCCAGCAGTTTGCAGGGGCCCTACAATGAGCAGTTCTTC	CASSLQGPYNEQFF
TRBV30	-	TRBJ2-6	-	TGTGCCCTCCTCGTGAAGTACAACGTCCTGACTTTC	CALLVKYNVLTF
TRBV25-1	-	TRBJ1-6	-	TGTGCCAGCAGTCGCGGGGCAAGCTCCTATAATTCACCCCTCCACTTT	CASSRGASSYNSPLHF
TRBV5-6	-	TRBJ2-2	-	TGTGCCAGCAGCTTAGTGGGGGAGAACACCGGGGAGCTGTTTTTT	CASSLVGENTGELFF
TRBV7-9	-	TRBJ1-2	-	TGTGCCAGCAGGGCAAATGGCTACACCTTC	CASRANGYTF
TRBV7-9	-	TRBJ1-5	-	TGTGCCAGCAGCCTCGCCTTGGGTCAGCCCCAGCATTTT	CASSLALGQPQHF
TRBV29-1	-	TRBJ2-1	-	TGCAGCGCCTCTTTAGACGGAAAGCAGTTCTTC	CSASLDGKQFF
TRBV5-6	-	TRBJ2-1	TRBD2	TGTGCCAGCAGCTTGGTAGCGGGGTACAATGAGCAGTTCTTC	CASSLVAGYNEQFF
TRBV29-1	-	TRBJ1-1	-	TGCAGCATCCGATACGGGCCCGAAGCTTTCTTT	CSIRYGPEAFF
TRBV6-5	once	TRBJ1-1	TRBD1	TGTGCCAGCAGTTACTTTAGTACAGGGGGCACTGAAGCTTTCTTT	CASSYFSTGGTEAFF
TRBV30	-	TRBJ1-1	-	TGTGCCTGGAGTGTAGGAGGGGAGGGGACTGAAGCTTTCTTT	CAWSVGGEGTEAFF
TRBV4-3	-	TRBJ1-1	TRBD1	TGCGCCAGCAGCCAAGAGAGGGGGCTTCGGACTGAAGCTTTCTTT	CASSQERGLRTEAFF
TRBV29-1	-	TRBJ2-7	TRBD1	TGCAGCGTGGGAGGGGACAGGGGCCACGAGCAGTACTTC	CSVGGDRGHEQYF